The sequence of this T cell receptor (beta chain) was determined in a study of T cell responses to AZD1222 COVID-19 vaccine. Looked up from germline, CDR1 is LNHDA and CDR2 is SQIVND (reference sequence). V was cut by 5 bases and J by 6 bases, with 16 bases left in between. This CDR3 region has 14 residues. As for this clone: Antigen specificity is unknown.

Study observations and caveats: A mostly white British donor set with more females was recruited, and clonal diversity was possibly underestimated. Baseline seropositives among AZD1222 recipients totaled only five to seven. Repertoire collection took place solely once the T cell response had peaked.

Here immunoSEQ multiplex PCR was the method, and the copy in TCRdb shows in-frame clones only, minus some. This sample has 130,000 to 150,000 clones, with 86% found just once. This sample comprised peripheral blood, obtained 28 days after the second AZD1222 dose. This rearrangement joins TRBV19 to TRBJ1-2; D remains ambiguous. The sequence was collected from an adult who received the AZD1222 COVID-19 vaccine. CDR3 sequence (DNA): TGTGCCAGTAGTCTGGACGTAGGAGGGAATGGCTACACCTTC. Amino acid sequence: CASSLDVGGNGYTF.